The source of this TCR beta chain is a study of blood T cells in healthy people across ages. The table lists this clonotype with a count of one. Its matching antigen is unknown. The germline V gene has CDR1 GTSNPN and CDR2 SVGIG (reference sequence). This CDR3 is built from 14 residues. V lost 3 bases and J lost 1, with 9 bases in between. Whole-study findings and limits: Strong correlation was found linking TCR beta diversity to naive T cell percentage. Unsorted PBMC input precluded a conclusive naive versus antigen-experienced comparison. More naive CD4+ cells and higher diversity were found in long-lived than in aged donors.

Combining a sample-barcoded 5' primer with a J-beta primer mix, a second PCR ran for 7 to 11 cycles. TCRdb reprocessed the 5' RACE reads via MiXCR and lists one record per CDR3 protein. In the table there are around 1,500,000 distinct CDR3 sequences, roughly 28% of which are singletons. The source of this sequence is a woman in her 30s in good health. The sample comprised blood. This sequence joins TRBV30 and TRBJ2-2; D not resolved. CDR3 bases: TGTGCCTGGAGGATGGCTTTGAACACCGGGGAGCTGTTTTTT. It is translated as CAWRMALNTGELFF.